Following are 25 T cell receptor beta chains from one sample sequenced in a study of beta chain features in type 1 diabetes. Reverse transcribing all isolated RNA meant expressed TCRB transcripts were sequenced. The assay was immunoSEQ multiplex PCR, and TCRdb's table has in-frame clones only and misses some. The sample holds roughly 230,000 clones, over 8.5% seen once. The material sequenced was naive CD4+ T cells from blood. Receptors originate from a woman in her late teens or twenties in good health.

This clone was detected a few times. This chain joins TRBV30 and TRBJ1-2; 11 bases align to TRBD1. Germline V gene data show CDR1 as GTSNPN and CDR2 as SVGIG (reference sequence). CDR3 length equals 14 residues. V gave up 4 bases and J gave up 8 bases; unmatched junction bases: 9. CDR3 in DNA: TGTGCCTGGACTAAGGACAGGGGGCGGTGGGGCTACACCTTC. Translation: CAWTKDRGRWGYTF.

This chain links TRBV6-5 with TRBJ1-2; D call uncertain. Looked up from germline, CDR1 is MNHEY and CDR2 is SVGAGI. Trimming removed 7 bases from V and 4 bases from J, with 10 bases in between. The CDR3 has 12 residues. CDR3 sequence (DNA): TGTGCCAGCACCCTCCGGGGCTATGGCTACACCTTC. This encodes CASTLRGYGYTF.

The table lists this clone with a few counts. CDR3 sequence (DNA): TGTGCCAGCTCAGGGGGCCGGAGAGGCTACTACGAGCAGTACTTC. It translates to CASSGGRRGYYEQYF. The chain is built from TRBV2 and TRBJ2-7, with TRBD1 identical over 8 bases. This CDR3 comprises 15 residues. CDR1 and CDR2 from the germline V gene are SNHLY and FYNNEI. V was clipped by 8 bases and J by 3 bases; unmatched bases: 12.

The table lists this clone with a few counts. DNA for the CDR3: TGTGCCAGCAGCTTGCTCGGCAGGACCTACGAGCAGTACTTC. This sequence encodes CASSLLGRTYEQYF. This chain uses TRBV5-4 with TRBJ2-7; the D is unclear. Germline CDR1 is SGHNT and CDR2 is YYREEE (reference sequence). The CDR3 is made up of 14 amino acids. Trimming pared 1 base from V and 2 bases from J, leaving 10 bases between. The variable domain in full, with the rest retrieved from reference TRBV5-4 and TRBJ2-7, is ETGVTQSPTHLIKTRGQQVTLRCSSQSGHNTVSWYQQALGQGPQFIFQYYREEENGRGNFPPRFSGLQFPNYSSELNVNALELDDSALYLCASSLLGRTYEQYFGPGTRLTVT.

This clone was seen only a few times. This chain links TRBV9 with TRBJ2-7, with 9 bases that match TRBD2. The trim removed 4 bases at V and 0 bases at J, leaving 5 bases unmatched. Germline V gene lookup returns CDR1 SGDLS and CDR2 YYNGEE. The CDR3 is 15 residues long. CDR3 bases: TGTGCCAGCAGCCCCCGTAGCGGGGGCTCCTACGAGCAGTACTTC. The encoded protein is CASSPRSGGSYEQYF.

This clone was observed a handful of times. This CDR3 is CASSETASGGPEQYF. CDR3 DNA: TGTGCCAGCAGTGAAACGGCTAGCGGGGGGCCCGAGCAGTACTTC. The rearrangement joins TRBV2 to TRBJ2-7, with 11 bases aligning to TRBD2. The CDR3 runs 15 residues. The trim removed 2 bases at V and 6 bases at J, leaving 6 bases unmatched. Germline CDR1 reads SNHLY; CDR2 reads FYNNEI.

This clone was recorded a few times. The rearrangement joins TRBV5-4 to TRBJ2-3, with 13 bases matching TRBD2. Germline loops: CDR1 SGHNT, CDR2 YYREEE (reference sequence). V lost 3 bases, J lost 4 bases, and 2 bases stayed unmatched. The CDR3 has 15 residues. The CDR3 is CASSSGLAGADTQYF. The CDR3 DNA follows: TGTGCCAGCAGCTCCGGACTAGCGGGAGCAGATACGCAGTATTTT.

The rearrangement uses TRBV7-3 and TRBJ1-1, with 10 bases matching TRBD1. The CDR3 covers 16 residues. The germline V gene has CDR1 SGHTA and CDR2 FQGTGA. V shed 4 bases and J 0 bases; nucleotides not matched to a gene: 5. The CDR3 DNA is TGTGCCAGCAGCTCGATCGGGACAGGGGTGAACACTGAAGCTTTCTTT. It yields the protein CASSSIGTGVNTEAFF.

This clone has only a few counts. The V gene is TRBV28, the J gene TRBJ2-5, with 11 bases fitting TRBD1. Germline CDR1 and CDR2: MDHEN and SYDVKM. The V and J ends lost 6 bases and 6 bases, in that order; junction bases with no gene match: 12. The length of the CDR3 is 16 residues. CDR3 nucleotide sequence: TGTGCCAGCAGACAACTGGGACAGGGGGTATCAAAGACCCAGTACTTC. It encodes CASRQLGQGVSKTQYF.

This clone was detected only a few times. The chain couples TRBV30 to TRBJ2-7; D might be TRBD1 (6 bases). V was trimmed by 5 bases and J by 9 bases, leaving 11 bases between them. The CDR3 consists of 10 residues. Germline CDR1 and CDR2: GTSNPN and SVGIG (reference sequence). The CDR3 protein is CAWGGQWQYF. As DNA, the CDR3 is TGTGCCTGGGGCGGACAGTGGCAGTACTTC. The whole variable domain, filled in from reference TRBV30 and TRBJ2-7, reads SQTIHQWPATLVQPVGSPLSLECTVEGTSNPNLYWYRQAAGRGLQLLFYSVGIGQISSEVPQNLSASRPQDRQFILSSKKLLLSDSGFYLCAWGGQWQYFGPGTRLTVT.

In regard to this clone: At one boundary the junction diverges from the germline segment, which might be a read error. V is TRBV5-4 and J is TRBJ2-1; TRBD2 matches at 7 bases. CDR1 and CDR2 (germline): SGHNT, YYREEE (reference sequence). The length of the CDR3 is 13 residues. The CDR3 nucleotides are TGTGCTAGCAGGAAGAGCGGGACGGGTGAGCAGTTCTTC. Protein product: CASRKSGTGEQFF.

The chain employs TRBV7-9 and TRBJ2-7; a possible D gene is TRBD1 (6 bases). The length of the CDR3 is 16 residues. Trimming pared 2 bases from V and 5 bases from J, leaving 19 bases between. Germline V gene sequence: CDR1 SEHNR, CDR2 FQNEAQ (reference sequence). The CDR3 here is CASSLIGQGLRNEQYF. In DNA, the CDR3 is TGTGCCAGCAGCTTAATAGGTCAGGGGCTTAGGAACGAGCAGTACTTC.

This clone was counted between two and nine times. The chain combines TRBV29-1 with TRBJ1-2, with TRBD1 matching over 7 bases. The germline CDR1 and CDR2 sequences are SQVTM and ANQGSEA. The V and J ends lost 2 bases and 6 bases, in that order; junction bases with no gene match: 0. The length of the CDR3 is 11 residues. The CDR3 DNA is TGCAGCGTTGAAAGGGGGCATGGCTACACCTTC. Encoded protein: CSVERGHGYTF. Using reference TRBV29-1 and TRBJ1-2 for the parts outside the CDR3, the full variable domain is SAVISQKPSRDICQRGTSLTIQCQVDSQVTMMFWYRQQPGQSLTLIATANQGSEATYESGFVIDKFPISRPNLTFSTLTVSNMSPEDSSIYLCSVERGHGYTFGSGTRLTVV.

This clone was counted at least ten times. CDR3 protein: CASSLDPNQPQHF. The CDR3 DNA follows: TGTGCCAGCAGCTTAGATCCGAATCAGCCCCAGCATTTT. The chain links TRBV7-2 to TRBJ1-5; D uncertain. Germline assignment: CDR1 SGHTA and CDR2 FQGNSA. Trimming pared 1 base from V and 4 bases from J, leaving 5 bases between. This CDR3 spans 13 amino acids.

There are a few counts of this clone. The CDR3 spells CATRVLAGSYEQYF. As DNA, the CDR3 is TGTGCCACCAGGGTTTTAGCGGGTTCCTACGAGCAGTACTTC. The V call is TRBV15, the J call TRBJ2-7; 7 positions match TRBD2. Germline trimming cut 6 bases from V and 1 base from J; bases unmatched to any gene: 6. The CDR3 totals 14 residues. Germline V gene lookup returns CDR1 LNHNV and CDR2 YYDKDF (reference sequence).

The chain carries TRBV29-1 and TRBJ1-1; D is possibly TRBD1 (6 bases). The CDR3 runs 10 residues. The germline V and J ends were trimmed by 7 bases and 5 bases, with 8 bases remaining between them. In germline, CDR1 is SQVTM, CDR2 ANQGSEA. The CDR3 here is CSGQGTEAFF. CDR3 sequence (DNA): TGCAGCGGCCAGGGGACTGAAGCTTTCTTT.

This rearrangement joins TRBV7-6 to TRBJ2-1, with TRBD2 matching over 8 bases. Germline CDR1 SGHVS, CDR2 FNYEAQ. This CDR3 is 16 amino acids long. V gave up 5 bases and J gave up 2 bases; unmatched junction bases: 8. CDR3 protein: CASSRFSGAAYNEQFF. CDR3 DNA: TGTGCCAGCAGCAGATTTAGCGGGGCAGCCTACAATGAGCAGTTCTTC.

CDR3 protein: CASSDLGVYGYTF. In DNA, the CDR3 is TGTGCCAGCAGTGATCTCGGGGTTTACGGCTACACCTTC. V and J are TRBV25-1 and TRBJ1-2; D unresolved. CDR3 size: 13 residues. V shed 3 bases and J shed 8 bases, with 13 bases lying between them. Germline V gives CDR1 MGHDK, CDR2 SYGVNS.

The chain is built from TRBV6-1 and TRBJ1-5; possibly TRBD1 for D (6 bases). Germline CDR1 is MNHNS and CDR2 is SASEGT. This CDR3 is 14 amino acids long. With 4 bases removed from V and 3 bases from J, the gap between germline ends came to 10 bases. CDR3 amino acids: CASSVTGSNQPQHF. The CDR3 DNA is TGTGCCAGCAGTGTAACAGGGTCCAATCAGCCCCAGCATTTT.

The J gene is TRBJ2-3, the V gene TRBV5-1; D is undetermined. CDR1 and CDR2 from the germline V gene are SGHRS and YFSETQ. The CDR3 is 14 amino acids. The ends were cut back, 2 bases at V and 1 base at J, with 8 bases in the middle. Here the CDR3 reads CASSFGTGTDTQYF. The CDR3 DNA is TGCGCCAGCAGCTTTGGCACAGGCACAGATACGCAGTATTTT.

This clone has only a few counts. The chain employs TRBV5-5 and TRBJ1-6, with 7 bases fitting TRBD1. The CDR3 is 16 amino acids. The J segment lost 3 bases and the V segment lost 2 bases, leaving 5 bases of the junction unmatched. Germline V lookup: CDR1 SGHKS, CDR2 YYEKEE (reference sequence). CDR3 loop: CASSLIRDSYNSPLHF. DNA for the CDR3: TGTGCCAGCAGCTTAATTCGGGACAGCTATAATTCACCCCTCCACTTT.

This clone has just a few counts. This chain links TRBV5-1 with TRBJ2-5; a possible D gene is TRBD2 (6 bases). The V end was cut by 3 bases, the J end by 4 bases, with 10 bases between. Germline V lookup: CDR1 SGHRS, CDR2 YFSETQ. The length of the CDR3 is 13 residues. The CDR3 reads CASSSGLGETQYF. CDR3 bases: TGCGCCAGCAGCTCGGGACTCGGAGAGACCCAGTACTTC.

The chain recombines TRBV7-3 with TRBJ1-2; D is possibly TRBD1 (5 bases). Trimming took 5 bases from V and 8 from J, leaving 27 bases between them. Germline-derived CDR1 and CDR2 are SGHTA and FQGTGA. The CDR3 covers 17 residues. Here the CDR3 reads CASSPLDSLRQLGGYTF. CDR3 in DNA: TGTGCCAGCAGCCCTCTCGACAGCCTTCGACAACTCGGGGGCTACACCTTC.

This clone showed up just a few times. V usage is TRBV5-5 and J usage is TRBJ2-7; no reliable D call. Looked up from germline, CDR1 is SGHKS and CDR2 is YYEKEE (reference sequence). The CDR3 has 14 residues. V shed 2 bases and J shed 4 bases, with 13 bases lying between them. The CDR3 protein is CASSFGPVAYEQYF. DNA of the CDR3: TGTGCCAGCAGCTTTGGGCCAGTGGCGTACGAGCAGTACTTC.

This clone was detected a few times. The rearrangement joins TRBV2 to TRBJ2-1, with 7 bases lining up with TRBD2. CDR3 length: 16 amino acids. Trimming took 8 bases from V and 1 from J; bases not matched to a gene: 11. From germline, CDR1 is SNHLY and CDR2 FYNNEI. The CDR3 DNA is TGTGCCAGCTTGGAGGCGGCGCGGGGGTCCTACAATGAGCAGTTCTTC. It translates to CASLEAARGSYNEQFF.